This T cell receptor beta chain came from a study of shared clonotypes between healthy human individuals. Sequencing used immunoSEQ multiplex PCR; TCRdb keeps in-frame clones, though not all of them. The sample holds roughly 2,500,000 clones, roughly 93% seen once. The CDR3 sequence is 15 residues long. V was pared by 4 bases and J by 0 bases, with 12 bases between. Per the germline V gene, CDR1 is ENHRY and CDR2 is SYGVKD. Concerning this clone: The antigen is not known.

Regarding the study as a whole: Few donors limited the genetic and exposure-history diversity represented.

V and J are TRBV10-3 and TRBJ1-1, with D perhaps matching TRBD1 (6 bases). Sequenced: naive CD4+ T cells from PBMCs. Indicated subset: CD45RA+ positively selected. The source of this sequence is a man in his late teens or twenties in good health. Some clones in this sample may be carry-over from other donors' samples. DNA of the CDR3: TGTGCCATCAGTGCAGCAGGACAGATGAACACTGAAGCTTTCTTT. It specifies CAISAAGQMNTEAFF.